The source of this T cell receptor (beta chain) is a study of T cells in Graves' hyperthyroidism and ophthalmopathy. Overall study results and limits: Separating ophthalmopathy from stable hyperthyroidism was achieved by a 13 V-J model.

This clonotype was detected ten times or more. Its antigen is not identified. Amplification of TCR beta CDR3 regions was performed using RNA transcripts as template. When the TCR CDR3 underwent first-round RT-PCR, the HTBI primer set was used. From the multiplex PCR reads, TCRdb called clonotypes with MiXCR, one entry per CDR3 protein. This sample has fewer than 750,000 distinct CDR3 sequences, with just over 45% found just once. Exclusion of patients followed from uncontrolled infection, other autoimmune disease, pregnancy or lactation. CDR1 and CDR2 (germline): SGHRS, YFSETQ. Trimming took off 0 bases at V and 1 base at J, with 7 bases between the two ends. The CDR3 is 14 amino acids.

The sample comprised peripheral blood or thyroid tissue (not recorded which). The TCR comes from a woman aged 18-29 years with Graves' hyperthyroidism. The chain has TRBV5-1 and TRBJ1-1; no firm D call. CDR3 residues: CASSLDSPNTEAFF. The DNA for the CDR3 is TGCGCCAGCAGCTTGGACAGCCCGAACACTGAAGCTTTCTTT.